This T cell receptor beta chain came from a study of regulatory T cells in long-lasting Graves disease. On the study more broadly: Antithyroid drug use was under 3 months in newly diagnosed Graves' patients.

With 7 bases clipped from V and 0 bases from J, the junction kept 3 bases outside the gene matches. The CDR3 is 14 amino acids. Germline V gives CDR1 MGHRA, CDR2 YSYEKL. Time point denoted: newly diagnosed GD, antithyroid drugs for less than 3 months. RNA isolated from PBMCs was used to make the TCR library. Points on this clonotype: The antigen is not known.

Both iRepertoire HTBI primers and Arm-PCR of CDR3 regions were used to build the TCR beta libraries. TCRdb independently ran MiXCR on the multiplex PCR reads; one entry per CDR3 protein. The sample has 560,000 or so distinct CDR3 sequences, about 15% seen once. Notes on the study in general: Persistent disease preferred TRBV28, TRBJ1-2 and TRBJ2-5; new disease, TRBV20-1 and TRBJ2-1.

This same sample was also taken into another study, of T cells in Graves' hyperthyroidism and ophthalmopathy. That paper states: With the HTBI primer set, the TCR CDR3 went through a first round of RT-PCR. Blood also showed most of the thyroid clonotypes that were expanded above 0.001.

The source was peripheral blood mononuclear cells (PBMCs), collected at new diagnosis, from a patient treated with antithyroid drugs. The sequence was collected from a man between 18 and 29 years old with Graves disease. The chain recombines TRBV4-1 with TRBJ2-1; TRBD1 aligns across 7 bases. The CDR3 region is CASTDRSSYNEQFF. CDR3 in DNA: TGCGCCAGCACGGACAGGAGCTCCTACAATGAGCAGTTCTTC.